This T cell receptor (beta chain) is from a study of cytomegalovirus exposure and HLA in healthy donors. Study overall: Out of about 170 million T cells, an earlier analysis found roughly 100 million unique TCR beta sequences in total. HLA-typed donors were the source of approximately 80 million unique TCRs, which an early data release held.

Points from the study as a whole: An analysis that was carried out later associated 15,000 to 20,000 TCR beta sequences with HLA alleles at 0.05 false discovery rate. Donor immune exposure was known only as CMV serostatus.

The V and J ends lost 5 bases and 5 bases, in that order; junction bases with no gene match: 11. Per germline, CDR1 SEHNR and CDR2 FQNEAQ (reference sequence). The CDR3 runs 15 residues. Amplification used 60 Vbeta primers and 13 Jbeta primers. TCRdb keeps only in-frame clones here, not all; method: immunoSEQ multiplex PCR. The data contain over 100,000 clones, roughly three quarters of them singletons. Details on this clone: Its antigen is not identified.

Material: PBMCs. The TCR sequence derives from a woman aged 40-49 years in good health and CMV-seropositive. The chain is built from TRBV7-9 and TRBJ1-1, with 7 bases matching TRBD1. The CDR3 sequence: CASSKRQGRGTEAFF. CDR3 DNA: TGTGCCAGCAGCAAACGACAGGGACGAGGAACTGAAGCTTTCTTT.